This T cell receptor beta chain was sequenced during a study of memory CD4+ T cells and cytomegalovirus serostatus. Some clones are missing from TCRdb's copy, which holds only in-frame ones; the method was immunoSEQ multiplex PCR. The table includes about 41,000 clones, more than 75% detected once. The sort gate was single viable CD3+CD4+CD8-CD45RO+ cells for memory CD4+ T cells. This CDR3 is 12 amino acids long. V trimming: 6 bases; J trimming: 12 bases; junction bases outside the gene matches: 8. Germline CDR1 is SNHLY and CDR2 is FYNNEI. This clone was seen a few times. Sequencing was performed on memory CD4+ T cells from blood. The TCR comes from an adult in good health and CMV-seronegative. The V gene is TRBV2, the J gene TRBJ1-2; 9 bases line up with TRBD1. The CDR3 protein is CASRRRTGEDTF. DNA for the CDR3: TGTGCCAGCAGACGAAGGACAGGGGAGGACACCTTC.